These 9 T cell receptor beta chains were sequenced from one sample in a study of blood T cell repertoires in COVID-19. Profiling relied on immunoSEQ multiplex PCR, and the TCRdb table lists in-frame clones only, not all of them. The sample lists about 170,000 clones, around nine tenths occurring once. The sample consisted of peripheral blood. Receptors were obtained from a man aged 18 to 29 with active or convalescent COVID-19.

The rearrangement links TRBV6-2 or TRBV6-3 to TRBJ2-3; D perhaps matches TRBD1 (6 bases). Trimming stripped 6 bases from V and 1 base from J, with 17 bases between. Germline CDR1 and CDR2: MNHEY and SVGEGT. There are 16 residues in the CDR3. CDR3 bases: TGTGCCAGCAGCCCCTATCGACAGGACGGCACAGATACGCAGTATTTT. Protein sequence: CASSPYRQDGTDTQYF.

This clone has just one count. The J gene is TRBJ1-4, the V gene TRBV25-1, with TRBD1 matching 7 bases. The CDR3 is made up of 15 amino acids. CDR1 MGHDK and CDR2 SYGVNS come from the germline V gene. J was trimmed by 8 bases and V by 4 bases; bases with no gene match: 10. CDR3 coding DNA: TGTGCCAGCAGTGCCCCCCAGGGGGTAGGGGAAAAACTGTTTTTT. Its translation: CASSAPQGVGEKLFF. The entire variable domain, with the rest obtained from reference TRBV25-1 and TRBJ1-4, is as follows: EADIYQTPRYLVIGTGKKITLECSQTMGHDKMYWYQQDPGMELHLIHYSYGVNSTEKGDLSSESTVSRIRTEHFPLTLESARPSHTSQYLCASSAPQGVGEKLFFGSGTQLSVL.

This clone was found a few times. This chain joins TRBV3-1 (or the pseudogene TRBV3-2) and TRBJ1-5; D is possibly TRBD1 (6 bases). The CDR3 sequence is 14 residues long. V gave up 10 bases and J gave up 0 bases, with 13 bases separating them. The germline gives CDR1 LGHDT, CDR2 YNNKEL (reference sequence). The CDR3 nucleotides read TGTGCCACCTCGGACAGTCATAGCAATCAGCCCCAGCATTTT. Its translation: CATSDSHSNQPQHF.

V gene TRBV5-3 combines with J gene TRBJ2-3, with TRBD1 identical over 10 bases. TRBV5-3 has ORF status, its function being uncertain. Trimming removed 2 bases from V and 2 bases from J; junction bases left unmatched: 14. The CDR3 has 19 amino acids. The CDR3, as DNA: TGTGCCAGAAGCTTCCCGACAGGGGGCCGACCGAAGGACACAGATACGCAGTATTTT. Protein: CARSFPTGGRPKDTDTQYF.

This chain connects TRBV19 to TRBJ1-6; 7 nucleotides align to TRBD1. Germline-derived CDR1 and CDR2 are LNHDA and SQIVND (reference sequence). The CDR3 loop spans 16 amino acids. J lost 0 bases, V lost 9 bases, and 8 bases had no gene match. The CDR3 bases are TGTGCCAGCTCGACAGGGCGCGGCTCCTATAATTCACCCCTCCACTTT. Its protein is CASSTGRGSYNSPLHF. Full variable domain (remainder filled in from reference TRBV19 and TRBJ1-6): DGGITQSPKYLFRKEGQNVTLSCEQNLNHDAMYWYRQDPGQGLRLIYYSQIVNDFQKGDIAEGYSVSREKKESFPLTVTSAQKNPTAFYLCASSTGRGSYNSPLHFGNGTRLTVT.

The chain employs TRBV5-7 and TRBJ1-1; D is possibly TRBD1 (5 bases). TRBV5-7 is an ORF, and what it does is uncertain. There are 14 residues in the CDR3. The V gene lost 4 bases and the J gene lost 5 bases, with 15 bases spanning the gap. The DNA of the CDR3 is TGTGCCAGCAGCCCACGGTCGGGGGAGACTGAAGCTTTCTTT. This sequence encodes CASSPRSGETEAFF.

The V gene is TRBV7-9, the J gene TRBJ2-2; perhaps TRBD1 as D (6 bases). The CDR3 is 15 residues long. Trimming stripped 5 bases from V and 6 bases from J, with 16 bases between. Germline CDR1 reads SEHNR; CDR2 reads FQNEAQ (reference sequence). CDR3 nucleotide sequence: TGTGCCAGCAGCGAGAACAGGGTTTGGTCCGGGGAGCTGTTTTTT. Translating gives CASSENRVWSGELFF. Looking up the rest from reference TRBV7-9 and TRBJ2-2 gives the full variable domain: DTGVSQNPRHKITKRGQNVTFRCDPISEHNRLYWYRQTLGQGPEFLTYFQNEAQLEKSRLLSDRFSAERPKGSFSTLEIQRTEQGDSAMYLCASSENRVWSGELFFGEGSRLTVL.

V gene TRBV7-2 combines with J gene TRBJ2-7; 10 nucleotides match TRBD1. In germline, CDR1 is SGHTA, CDR2 FQGNSA. After removal of 5 bases from V and 2 bases from J, the junction contained 6 bases not matched to a gene. This CDR3 has 15 amino acids. CDR3 amino acids: CASSTTGGETYEQYF. CDR3 nucleotide sequence: TGTGCCAGCAGCACGACAGGGGGCGAGACCTACGAGCAGTACTTC.

A remark on this clone: The sample contains more than one DNA sequence encoding this CDR3. The gene calls are TRBV18 and TRBJ2-3; D remains unclear. Germline V CDR1 and CDR2: KGHSH, LQKENI. Trimming took 3 bases from V and 2 from J, leaving 9 bases between them. The CDR3 totals 14 residues. The CDR3 DNA sequence: TGTGCCAGCTCACCGCTTGACTCCACAGATACGCAGTATTTT. This encodes CASSPLDSTDTQYF.